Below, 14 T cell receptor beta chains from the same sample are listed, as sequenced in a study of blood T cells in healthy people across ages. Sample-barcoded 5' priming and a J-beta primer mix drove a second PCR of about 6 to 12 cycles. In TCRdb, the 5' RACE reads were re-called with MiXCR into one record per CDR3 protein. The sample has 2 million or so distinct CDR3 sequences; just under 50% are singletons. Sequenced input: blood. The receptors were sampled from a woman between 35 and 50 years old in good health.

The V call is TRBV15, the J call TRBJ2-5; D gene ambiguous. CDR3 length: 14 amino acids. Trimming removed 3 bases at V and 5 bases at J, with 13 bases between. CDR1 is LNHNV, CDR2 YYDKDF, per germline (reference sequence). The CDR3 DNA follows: TGTGCCACCAGCAGGAATCCAAGAACGGAGACCCAGTACTTC. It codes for CATSRNPRTETQYF.

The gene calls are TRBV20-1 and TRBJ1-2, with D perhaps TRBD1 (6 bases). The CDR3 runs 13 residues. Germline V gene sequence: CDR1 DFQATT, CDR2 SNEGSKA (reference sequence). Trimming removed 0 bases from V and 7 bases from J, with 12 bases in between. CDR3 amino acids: CSARDGGGLGYTF. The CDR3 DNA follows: TGCAGTGCTAGAGATGGGGGGGGCCTTGGCTACACCTTC.

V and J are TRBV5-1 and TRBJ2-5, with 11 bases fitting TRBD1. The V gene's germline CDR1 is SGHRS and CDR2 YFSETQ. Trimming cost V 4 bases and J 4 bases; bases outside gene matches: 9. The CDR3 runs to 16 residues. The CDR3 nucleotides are TGCGCCAGCAGCCCTCCGGGACAGGGGGGTCGAGAGACCCAGTACTTC. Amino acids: CASSPPGQGGRETQYF.

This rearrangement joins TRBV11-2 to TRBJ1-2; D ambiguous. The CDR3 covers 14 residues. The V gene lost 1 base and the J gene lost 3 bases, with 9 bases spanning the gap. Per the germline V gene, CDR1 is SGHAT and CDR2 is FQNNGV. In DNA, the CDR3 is TGTGCCAGCAGCTTAGCGTGGAGGGACTATGGCTACACCTTC. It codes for CASSLAWRDYGYTF. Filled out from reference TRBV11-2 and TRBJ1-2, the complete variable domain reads EAGVAQSPRYKIIEKRQSVAFWCNPISGHATLYWYQQILGQGPKLLIQFQNNGVVDDSQLPKDRFSAERLKGVDSTLKIQPAKLEDSAVYLCASSLAWRDYGYTFGSGTRLTVV.

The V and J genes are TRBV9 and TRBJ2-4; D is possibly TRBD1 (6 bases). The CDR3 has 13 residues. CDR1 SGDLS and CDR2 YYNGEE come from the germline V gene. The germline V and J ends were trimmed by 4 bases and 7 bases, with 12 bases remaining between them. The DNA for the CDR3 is TGTGCCAGCAGCCCCTCAACAGGGAACATTCAGTACTTC. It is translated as CASSPSTGNIQYF.

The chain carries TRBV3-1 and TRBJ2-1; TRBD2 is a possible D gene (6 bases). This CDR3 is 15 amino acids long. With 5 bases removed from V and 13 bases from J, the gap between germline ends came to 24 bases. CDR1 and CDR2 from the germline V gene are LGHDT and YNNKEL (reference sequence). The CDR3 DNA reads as TGTGCCAGCAGCACGGGACTGTCATCGGCCAGCCGTCAGTTCTTC. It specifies CASSTGLSSASRQFF.

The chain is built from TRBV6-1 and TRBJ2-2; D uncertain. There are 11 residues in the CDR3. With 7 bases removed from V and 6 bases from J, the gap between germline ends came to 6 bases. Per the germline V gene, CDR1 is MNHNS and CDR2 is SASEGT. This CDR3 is CASKESGELFF. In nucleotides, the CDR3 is TGTGCCAGCAAGGAGTCCGGGGAGCTGTTTTTT.

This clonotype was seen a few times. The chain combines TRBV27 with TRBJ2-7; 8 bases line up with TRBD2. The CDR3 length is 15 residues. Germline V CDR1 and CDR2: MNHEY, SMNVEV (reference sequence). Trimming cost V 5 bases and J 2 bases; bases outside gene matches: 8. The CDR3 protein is CASSPRGGWTYEQYF. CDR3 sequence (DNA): TGTGCCAGCAGTCCCCGGGGGGGGTGGACCTACGAGCAGTACTTC.

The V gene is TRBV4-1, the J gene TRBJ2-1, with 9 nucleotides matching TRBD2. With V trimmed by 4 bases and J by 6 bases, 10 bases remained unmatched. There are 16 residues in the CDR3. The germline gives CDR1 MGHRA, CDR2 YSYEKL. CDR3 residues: CASSPLAGGATNEQFF. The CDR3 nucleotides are TGCGCCAGCAGCCCTCTTGCGGGGGGGGCCACCAATGAGCAGTTCTTC.

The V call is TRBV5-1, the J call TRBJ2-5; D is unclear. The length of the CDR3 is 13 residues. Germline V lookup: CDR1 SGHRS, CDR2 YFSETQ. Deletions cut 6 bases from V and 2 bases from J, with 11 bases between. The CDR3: CASTSDVQETQYF. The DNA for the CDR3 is TGCGCCAGCACATCGGACGTGCAAGAGACCCAGTACTTC.

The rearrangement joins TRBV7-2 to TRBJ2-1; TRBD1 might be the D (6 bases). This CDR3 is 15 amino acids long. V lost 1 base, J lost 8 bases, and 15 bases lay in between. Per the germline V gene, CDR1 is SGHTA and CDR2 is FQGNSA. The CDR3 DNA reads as TGTGCCAGCAGCTTAGAAGGGGGACCTTGGGATGAGCAGTTCTTC. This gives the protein CASSLEGGPWDEQFF.

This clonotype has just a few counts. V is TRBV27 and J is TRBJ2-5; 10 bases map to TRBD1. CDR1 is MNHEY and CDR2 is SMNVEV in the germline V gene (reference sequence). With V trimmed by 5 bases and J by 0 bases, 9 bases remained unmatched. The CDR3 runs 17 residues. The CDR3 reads CASSGGQGGDYQETQYF. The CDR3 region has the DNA TGTGCCAGCAGTGGTGGACAGGGGGGCGACTACCAAGAGACCCAGTACTTC.

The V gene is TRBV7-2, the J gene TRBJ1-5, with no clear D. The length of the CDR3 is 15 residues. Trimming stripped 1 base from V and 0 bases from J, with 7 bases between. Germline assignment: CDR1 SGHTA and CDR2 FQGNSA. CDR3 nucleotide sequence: TGTGCCAGCAGCTTAGATGCGCATAGCAATCAGCCCCAGCATTTT. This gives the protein CASSLDAHSNQPQHF.

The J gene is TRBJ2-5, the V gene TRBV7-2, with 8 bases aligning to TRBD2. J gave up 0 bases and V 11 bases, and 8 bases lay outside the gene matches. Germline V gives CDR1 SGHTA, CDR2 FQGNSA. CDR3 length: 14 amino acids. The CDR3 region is CAAARGGYQETQYF. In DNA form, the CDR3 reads TGTGCCGCGGCTCGGGGGGGGTACCAAGAGACCCAGTACTTC.